This T cell receptor beta chain was sequenced during a study of T-cell reconstitution after alpha-beta-depleted transplantation in children. Notes on the study in general: Newly generated T cells supplied most T-cell counts and diversity one year post-transplant. Several patients had high TCRbeta diversity at day 60; it came from surviving recipient T cells and thymic progenitors. Reportedly, roughly two months post-transplant, alpha-beta T cells arose from several hundred expanded graft clones.

Unique molecular identifiers featured in how the TCRbeta library was prepared. TCRdb independently ran MiXCR on the PCR reads; one entry per CDR3 protein. The sample shows fewer than 700,000 distinct CDR3 sequences, roughly 24% of them seen only once. The CDR3 sequence is 15 residues long. The germline gives CDR1 LGHNA, CDR2 YSLEER. Trimming took 4 bases from V and 4 from J; bases not matched to a gene: 9. As regards this clonotype: Its antigen is as yet unknown.

This sequence was found in a boy younger than two who had a stem cell transplant for acute myeloid leukemia, so the T cells may come from the graft donor. The V and J genes are TRBV4-3 and TRBJ2-7, with 8 bases fitting TRBD1. The sample was PBMCs, mostly from graft donor cells, taken 360 days after TCRalphabeta/CD19-depleted stem cell transplant. The CDR3 protein is CASSPTRQGLYEQYF. In DNA form, the CDR3 reads TGCGCCAGCAGCCCTACGAGACAGGGGTTGTACGAGCAGTACTTC.